The clone carrying this T cell receptor (beta chain) occurred a few times. Its antigen is unidentified. Germline loops: CDR1 SQVTM, CDR2 ANQGSEA. V gave up 5 bases and J gave up 3 bases, with 1 base separating them. The CDR3 runs to 9 residues. These data originate in a study of identical twins. General study points: These conclusions were based on statistical analysis (cross-sectional, not following the same donors).

cDNA carried unique molecular identifiers, and a universal primer site was added by template switching. TCRdb analysed the 5' RACE reads with MiXCR anew, one entry per CDR3 protein. Among 520,000 or so distinct CDR3 sequences listed, about 20% were seen once. The sample also formed part of further work on T cells expressing NK-cell markers.

The source is a woman under 30 in good health. Source material: CD4+ T cells sorted from blood. This chain joins TRBV29-1 and TRBJ1-1; D gene unclear. The CDR3 protein is CSVHTEAFF. CDR3 bases: TGCAGCGTTCACACTGAAGCTTTCTTT.